This T cell receptor (beta chain) was obtained from a study of T-cell reconstitution after alpha-beta-depleted transplantation in children. Study-level results: T-cell numbers and diversity, one year after transplant, stemmed largely from T cells that were newly produced.

Molecular barcoding with unique molecular identifiers was used for the TCRbeta library. A single record per CDR3 protein comes from TCRdb applying MiXCR to the PCR reads. The data hold around 580,000 distinct CDR3 sequences, with 25% to 30% observed a single time. There are a few counts of this clonotype. Its antigen is still unknown. In germline, CDR1 is SEHNR, CDR2 FQNEAQ (reference sequence). The CDR3 has 17 amino acids. V gave up 1 base and J gave up 1 base, with 14 bases separating them. The genes are TRBV7-9 and TRBJ1-5; perhaps TRBD1 as D (5 bases). The TCR comes from a boy under three years old with Wiskott-Aldrich syndrome, due to receive a stem cell transplant. This specimen consisted of PBMCs, obtained before TCRalphabeta/CD19-depleted stem cell transplant. CDR3 amino acids: CASSLESAGWSNQPQHF. DNA of the CDR3: TGTGCCAGCAGCTTAGAATCGGCAGGGTGGAGCAATCAGCCCCAGCATTTT.